Following are 23 T cell receptor beta chains from one sample sequenced in a study of T cell changes during pregnancy in multiple sclerosis. Data came from immunoSEQ multiplex PCR; TCRdb stores just in-frame clones and leaves some out. The data contain over 55,000 clones, 92% of them singletons. The specimen was peripheral blood, collected in the first trimester of pregnancy. The receptors here all came from a female donor with multiple sclerosis, enrolled in a pregnancy study.

The V call is TRBV7-2, the J call TRBJ2-1; 9 nucleotides align to TRBD2. The germline V gene has CDR1 SGHTA and CDR2 FQGNSA. CDR3 size: 14 residues. The junction had 6 bases not matched to a gene; V was cut back by 4 bases and J by 8 bases. CDR3 region: CASSYSGRGDEQFF. For the CDR3, the DNA is TGTGCCAGCAGCTATAGCGGGAGAGGGGATGAGCAGTTCTTC. Full variable domain (missing parts from reference TRBV7-2 and TRBJ2-1): GAGVSQSPSNKVTEKGKDVELRCDPISGHTALYWYRQSLGQGLEFLIYFQGNSAPDKSGLPSDRFSAERTGGSVSTLTIQRTQQEDSAVYLCASSYSGRGDEQFFGPGTRLTVL.

The chain carries TRBV4-3 and TRBJ2-7; a possible D gene is TRBD1 (7 bases). The V gene lost 4 bases and the J gene lost 4 bases, with 20 bases spanning the gap. The CDR3 has 16 amino acids. CDR1 is LGHNA, CDR2 YSLEER, per germline. As DNA, the CDR3 is TGCGCCAGCAGCCGAGTTAGGCAGGGGGGTATTTACGAGCAGTACTTC. As protein: CASSRVRQGGIYEQYF.

The rearrangement joins TRBV4-1 to TRBJ2-3; 11 bases agree with TRBD2. Germline V gene sequence: CDR1 MGHRA, CDR2 YSYEKL. This CDR3 has 15 residues. Losses at the gene ends were 2 bases for V and 12 bases for J; bases not matched to a gene: 10. The DNA of the CDR3 is TGCGCCAGCAGCCAATTACTAGCGGGAGCCGACGTTCAGTATTTT. It specifies CASSQLLAGADVQYF.

The sample holds one count of this clone. The V and J genes are TRBV6-5 and TRBJ2-7; no firm D call. Per germline, CDR1 MNHEY and CDR2 SVGAGI. The V and J ends lost 2 bases and 6 bases respectively, with 11 bases between them. This CDR3 has 13 amino acids. The CDR3 DNA sequence: TGTGCCAGCAGTTACACGGAGTCGAGCGAGCAGTACTTC. This sequence encodes CASSYTESSEQYF.

The genes are TRBV23-1 and TRBJ2-4; TRBD1 aligns across 7 bases. TRBV23-1 is an ORF, with its function uncertain. The CDR3 loop spans 15 amino acids. Trimming cost V 0 bases and J 8 bases; bases outside gene matches: 7. CDR3 nucleotide sequence: TGCGCCAGCAGTCAATCCCCGGACAGGCGGTACATTCAGTACTTC. As protein: CASSQSPDRRYIQYF.

The chain carries TRBV14 and TRBJ2-1; D is undetermined. Germline V gene sequence: CDR1 SGHDN, CDR2 FVKESK. The V end lost 1 base, the J end lost 8 bases, and 6 bases lay between the germline ends. This CDR3 has 12 residues. As DNA, the CDR3 is TGTGCCAGCAGCCAAGGGAGAGATGAGCAGTTCTTC. Its protein product is CASSQGRDEQFF.

This chain's CDR3 is CASSQGLAGWDEQFF. Here the CDR3 DNA reads TGCGCCAGCAGCCAAGGACTAGCGGGATGGGATGAGCAGTTCTTC. The V call is TRBV4-3, the J call TRBJ2-1; TRBD2 aligns across 11 bases. The germline V gene has CDR1 LGHNA and CDR2 YSLEER. V lost 1 base and J lost 8; bases outside the gene matches: 4. The CDR3 is made up of 15 amino acids.

V usage is TRBV7-8 and J usage is TRBJ2-7; tentatively, D is TRBD2 (6 bases). The germline V gene has CDR1 SGHVS and CDR2 FQNEAQ. V lost 3 bases, J lost 1 base, and 10 bases lay in between. The CDR3 runs 14 residues. This CDR3 is CASSLTGTSYEQYF. The CDR3 DNA reads as TGTGCCAGCAGCTTGACCGGGACTTCCTACGAGCAGTACTTC. Using reference TRBV7-8 and TRBJ2-7 for the parts outside the CDR3, the full variable domain is GAGVSQSPRYKVAKRGQDVALRCDPISGHVSLFWYQQALGQGPEFLTYFQNEAQLDKSGLPSDRFFAERPEGSVSTLKIQRTQQEDSAVYLCASSLTGTSYEQYFGPGTRLTVT.

Here the CDR3 reads CASSLGGGDGYTF. In nucleotides, the CDR3 is TGTGCCAGCAGCTTGGGAGGGGGCGATGGCTACACCTTC. V gene TRBV5-4 combines with J gene TRBJ1-2; 7 positions match TRBD1. The trim removed 0 bases at V and 6 bases at J, leaving 2 bases unmatched. The germline V gene has CDR1 SGHNT and CDR2 YYREEE (reference sequence). CDR3 length: 13 residues. Using reference TRBV5-4 and TRBJ1-2 for the parts outside the CDR3, the full variable domain is ETGVTQSPTHLIKTRGQQVTLRCSSQSGHNTVSWYQQALGQGPQFIFQYYREEENGRGNFPPRFSGLQFPNYSSELNVNALELDDSALYLCASSLGGGDGYTFGSGTRLTVV.

The chain uses TRBV2 and TRBJ2-7, with D tentatively TRBD2 (6 bases). V was trimmed by 6 bases and J by 5 bases, leaving 11 bases between them. Looked up from germline, CDR1 is SNHLY and CDR2 is FYNNEI. This CDR3 contains 12 residues. The CDR3 coding sequence is TGTGCCAGCAGGAGGTCGGGAGACGAGCAGTACTTC. Translation gives CASRRSGDEQYF.

J is TRBJ2-7 and V is TRBV19; 7 bases are shared with TRBD1. The junction had 2 bases not matched to a gene; V was cut back by 0 bases and J by 3 bases. Per germline, CDR1 LNHDA and CDR2 SQIVND (reference sequence). The CDR3 consists of 14 residues. The CDR3 sequence is CASSIERTGYEQYF. For the CDR3, the DNA is TGTGCCAGTAGTATAGAGAGGACAGGCTACGAGCAGTACTTC. Using reference TRBV19 and TRBJ2-7 for the parts outside the CDR3, the full variable domain is DGGITQSPKYLFRKEGQNVTLSCEQNLNHDAMYWYRQDPGQGLRLIYYSQIVNDFQKGDIAEGYSVSREKKESFPLTVTSAQKNPTAFYLCASSIERTGYEQYFGPGTRLTVT.

This chain joins TRBV27 and TRBJ2-5; D may be TRBD2 (6 bases). Trimming took off 3 bases at V and 2 bases at J, with 16 bases between the two ends. The CDR3 loop spans 16 amino acids. In germline, CDR1 is MNHEY, CDR2 SMNVEV (reference sequence). CDR3 DNA: TGTGCCAGCAGTTTTGCGGGACCCTTAGGGCAAGAGACCCAGTACTTC. This translates into CASSFAGPLGQETQYF.

The chain combines TRBV7-3 with TRBJ2-1; no reliable D call. With 2 bases removed from V and 8 bases from J, the gap between germline ends came to 19 bases. The CDR3 length is 16 residues. The germline CDR1 and CDR2 sequences are SGHTA and FQGTGA. CDR3: CASSLLPIPRVDEQFF. The DNA for the CDR3 is TGTGCCAGCAGCTTACTCCCGATCCCGCGCGTGGATGAGCAGTTCTTC.

This clone showed up just a few times. The genes are TRBV7-8 and TRBJ2-7; 10 bases match TRBD2. The ends lost 3 bases at V and 6 bases at J; junction bases unmatched: 5. CDR1 is SGHVS and CDR2 is FQNEAQ in the germline V gene. This CDR3 contains 14 residues. The CDR3, as DNA: TGTGCCAGCAGCTTCTTAGCGGGAGGCGGCGAGCAGTACTTC. Encoded protein: CASSFLAGGGEQYF.

The chain carries TRBV6-6 and TRBJ2-1; weak D call: TRBD2 (7 bases). V shed 6 bases and J shed 5 bases, with 17 bases lying between them. Looked up from germline, CDR1 is MNHNY and CDR2 is SVGAGI (reference sequence). This CDR3 spans 15 amino acids. The CDR3 nucleotides read TGTGCCAGCAGCCCCGTGGGGGGGCTCAACAATGAGCAGTTCTTC. This codes for CASSPVGGLNNEQFF.

The V gene is TRBV6-4, the J gene TRBJ1-1; 7 bases line up with TRBD1. This CDR3 has 14 amino acids. With V trimmed by 6 bases and J by 6 bases, 10 bases remained unmatched. Germline loops: CDR1 MRHNA, CDR2 SNTAGT. DNA for the CDR3: TGTGCCAGCAGAAGACAGGGACACACTTCTGAAGCTTTCTTT. This encodes CASRRQGHTSEAFF.

V is TRBV27 and J is TRBJ2-2; 9 bases are shared with TRBD1. This CDR3 contains 16 residues. The trim removed 2 bases at V and 7 bases at J, leaving 8 bases unmatched. Germline V lookup: CDR1 MNHEY, CDR2 SMNVEV (reference sequence). CDR3: CASSLLMTGGIGELFF. The CDR3 nucleotides are TGTGCCAGCAGTTTACTTATGACAGGGGGGATCGGGGAGCTGTTTTTT.

The chain joins TRBV5-6 to TRBJ2-6; 10 bases match TRBD1. This CDR3 is built from 18 residues. The germline V gene has CDR1 SGHDT and CDR2 YYEEEE. Trimming took 0 bases from V and 1 from J; bases not matched to a gene: 4. The CDR3 DNA reads as TGTGCCAGCAGCTTGGGACAGGGGGCCTGGTCTGGGGCCAACGTCCTGACTTTC. Translation gives CASSLGQGAWSGANVLTF.

This clone was counted once. The chain has TRBV5-4 and TRBJ2-7; 9 bases are a match to TRBD2. The CDR3 spans 16 residues. From germline, CDR1 is SGHNT and CDR2 YYREEE (reference sequence). V lost 4 bases and J lost 5; bases outside the gene matches: 13. Written as DNA, the CDR3 is TGTGCCAGCAGCCCCTCTTCGGGACTAGCAAATCACGAGCAGTACTTC. As protein: CASSPSSGLANHEQYF.

The rearrangement joins TRBV5-6 to TRBJ2-3; D not certain. The CDR3 has 12 residues. V gave up 0 bases and J gave up 3 bases, with 2 bases separating them. The V gene's germline CDR1 is SGHDT and CDR2 YYEEEE. The CDR3 reads CASSLVTDTQYF. The CDR3 DNA reads as TGTGCCAGCAGCTTGGTAACAGATACGCAGTATTTT. Full variable domain (missing parts from reference TRBV5-6 and TRBJ2-3): DAGVTQSPTHLIKTRGQQVTLRCSPKSGHDTVSWYQQALGQGPQFIFQYYEEEERQRGNFPDRFSGHQFPNYSSELNVNALLLGDSALYLCASSLVTDTQYFGPGTRLTVL.

The chain is built from TRBV2 and TRBJ2-3; D gene uncertain. The CDR3 is 13 amino acids. Per the germline V gene, CDR1 is SNHLY and CDR2 is FYNNEI. The V end lost 11 bases, the J end lost 2 bases, and 14 bases lay between the germline ends. The chain's CDR3 is CAQHPGFTDTQYF. The CDR3 region has the DNA TGTGCCCAGCACCCGGGTTTCACAGATACGCAGTATTTT. The whole variable domain, remainder taken from reference TRBV2 and TRBJ2-3, is EPEVTQTPSHQVTQMGQEVILRCVPISNHLYFYWYRQILGQKVEFLVSFYNNEISEKSEIFDDQFSVERPDGSNFTLKIRSTKLEDSAMYFCAQHPGFTDTQYFGPGTRLTVL.

This clone was observed a single time. V is TRBV19 and J is TRBJ2-7; TRBD2 aligns across 12 bases. This CDR3 is 15 amino acids long. With 5 bases clipped from V and 0 bases from J, the junction kept 2 bases outside the gene matches. The germline V gene encodes CDR1 LNHDA and CDR2 SQIVND (reference sequence). The CDR3 loop reads CASSQTSGSSYEQYF. The CDR3 nucleotides read TGTGCCAGTAGTCAGACTAGCGGGAGCTCCTACGAGCAGTACTTC.

The chain joins TRBV5-4 to TRBJ2-7, with 9 bases matching TRBD1. CDR3 length equals 15 residues. Per germline, CDR1 SGHNT and CDR2 YYREEE (reference sequence). Germline trimming cut 1 base from V and 5 bases from J; bases unmatched to any gene: 7. The CDR3 reads CASSLQGGQGDEQYF. CDR3 nucleotide sequence: TGTGCCAGCAGCTTGCAGGGGGGACAGGGTGACGAGCAGTACTTC.